The present T cell receptor (beta chain) was sequenced within a study of CD8 T cells in Susac syndrome. Study results and limitations: The authors acknowledged that the study's TCR sequencing and HLA analysis involved relatively few individuals.

Germline CDR1 ENHRY, CDR2 SYGVKD. With 5 bases removed from V and 0 bases from J, the gap between germline ends came to 11 bases. The CDR3 is 16 amino acids. On this clonotype: Its target is unknown.

Controls were drawn from healthy donors and were matched for age and sex. In contrast to the negatively isolated CD8+ and CD4+ T cells, TEMRA cells were FACS-enriched. RNA was extracted with the RNeasy kit, and a quantity of about 0.45 to 1 ug was reverse transcribed using random hexamers. TCRdb redid the calling of the immunoSEQ multiplex PCR reads with MiXCR, one entry per CDR3 protein. The sample lists about 84,000 distinct CDR3 sequences, 80% to 95% occurring once. Sequenced sample: CD8+ T cells from PBMCs. The V gene is TRBV10-3, the J gene TRBJ1-6; the D is unclear. The receptor's source is a human donor in good health. The CDR3 DNA sequence: TGTGCCATCAGTAATGACTGGGGCTCCTATAATTCACCCCTCCACTTT. It codes for CAISNDWGSYNSPLHF.